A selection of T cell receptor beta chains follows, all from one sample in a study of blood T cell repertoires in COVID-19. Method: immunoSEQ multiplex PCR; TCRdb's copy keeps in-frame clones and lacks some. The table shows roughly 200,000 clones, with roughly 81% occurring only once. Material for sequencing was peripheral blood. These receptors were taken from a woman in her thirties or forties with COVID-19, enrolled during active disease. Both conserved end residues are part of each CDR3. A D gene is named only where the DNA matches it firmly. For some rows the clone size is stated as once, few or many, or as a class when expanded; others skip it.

CDR3 DNA: TGTGCCAGCAGCTTACTACTACCGCAGGGGGGTTTAGATACGCAGTATTTT
CDR3 protein: CASSLLLPQGGLDTQYF
D gene: .
clone size: few
V gene: TRBV7-6
J gene: TRBJ2-3

CDR3 DNA: TGTGCCAGCAGCACACCGTCGGGACTAGCCTACAATGAGCAGTTCTTC
CDR3 protein: CASSTPSGLAYNEQFF
D gene: TRBD2
clone size: .
V gene: TRBV7-8
J gene: TRBJ2-1

CDR3 DNA: TGTGCCAGCAGACTCACCGGGGAGCTGTTTTTT
CDR3 protein: CASRLTGELFF
D gene: .
clone size: .
V gene: TRBV28
J gene: TRBJ2-2

CDR3 DNA: TGCGCCAGCAGCTTGGGACAGGGCGAGTCACCCCTCCACTTT
CDR3 protein: CASSLGQGESPLHF
D gene: TRBD1
clone size: .
V gene: TRBV5-1
J gene: TRBJ1-6

CDR3 DNA: TGTGCCAGCAGTTTGGACGGGAAAAGCACAGATACGCAGTATTTT
CDR3 protein: CASSLDGKSTDTQYF
D gene: .
clone size: .
V gene: TRBV27
J gene: TRBJ2-3

CDR3 DNA: TGTGCCAGCAGCTTAGATACCCCAGGTGAGCAGTTCTTC
CDR3 protein: CASSLDTPGEQFF
D gene: .
clone size: .
V gene: TRBV11-3
J gene: TRBJ2-1

CDR3 DNA: TGTGCCATCAGGGAGTCTCCTGTCACCGGGGAGCTGTTTTTT
CDR3 protein: CAIRESPVTGELFF
D gene: .
clone size: .
V gene: TRBV10-3
J gene: TRBJ2-2

CDR3 DNA: TGCGCCAGCAGCTTGGATCTCGGGGGAAACACCATATATTTT
CDR3 protein: CASSLDLGGNTIYF
D gene: .
clone size: once
V gene: TRBV5-1
J gene: TRBJ1-3

CDR3 DNA: TGTGCCAGCAGTTTAAGCCCGGCAACTAATGAAAAACTGTTTTTT
CDR3 protein: CASSLSPATNEKLFF
D gene: .
clone size: .
V gene: TRBV28
J gene: TRBJ1-4

CDR3 DNA: TGTGCCAGCAGCGTACCCACGGGAGGTTCCTACGAGCAGTACTTC
CDR3 protein: CASSVPTGGSYEQYF
D gene: TRBD2
clone size: .
V gene: TRBV5-4
J gene: TRBJ2-7

CDR3 DNA: TGTGCCAGCTCACAAGGGACAGGGACCTACGAGCAGTACTTC
CDR3 protein: CASSQGTGTYEQYF
D gene: TRBD1
clone size: .
V gene: TRBV18
J gene: TRBJ2-7

CDR3 DNA: TGTGCCTGGACTTTGGCGGGGGGAGTTTTGGAGACCCAGTACTTC
CDR3 protein: CAWTLAGGVLETQYF
D gene: TRBD2
clone size: .
V gene: TRBV30
J gene: TRBJ2-5

CDR3 DNA: TGTGCCAGCAGCTTATCAGGGACTGGGAACATTCAGTACTTC
CDR3 protein: CASSLSGTGNIQYF
D gene: .
clone size: .
V gene: TRBV11-2
J gene: TRBJ2-4

CDR3 DNA: TGTGCCAGCAGCCCACAGGGTAGGGATGAAAAACTGTTTTTT
CDR3 protein: CASSPQGRDEKLFF
D gene: .
clone size: .
V gene: TRBV4-2
J gene: TRBJ1-4

CDR3 DNA: TGTGCCAGCTCACCGTCCATTCAAGAGACCCAGTACTTC
CDR3 protein: CASSPSIQETQYF
D gene: .
clone size: .
V gene: TRBV18
J gene: TRBJ2-5

CDR3 DNA: TGTGCCAGCAGCCTAGACAGGTCCGGGGAGCTGTTTTTT
CDR3 protein: CASSLDRSGELFF
D gene: .
clone size: medium-sized
V gene: TRBV5-4
J gene: TRBJ2-2

CDR3 DNA: TGTGCCAGCAGCCCTTCCGGGGGTGAAAAACTGTTTTTT
CDR3 protein: CASSPSGGEKLFF
D gene: .
clone size: .
V gene: TRBV7-9
J gene: TRBJ1-4

CDR3 DNA: TGTGCCAGCATCAGCGCGGGGCTCTTCGGCTACACCTTC
CDR3 protein: CASISAGLFGYTF
D gene: .
clone size: .
V gene: TRBV28
J gene: TRBJ1-2

CDR3 DNA: TGTGCCAGCACCGATCGGGGGGGCTTCAATGAGCAGTTCTTC
CDR3 protein: CASTDRGGFNEQFF
D gene: TRBD2
clone size: .
V gene: TRBV7-8
J gene: TRBJ2-1

CDR3 DNA: TGTGCCACTTCTCCCGGGATTCTCTATGGCTACACCTTC
CDR3 protein: CATSPGILYGYTF
D gene: .
clone size: .
V gene: TRBV12-3/TRBV12-4
J gene: TRBJ1-2

CDR3 DNA: TGTGCCAGTAGTTTAACGACTAGAAGGCATTACAATGAGCAGTTCTTC
CDR3 protein: CASSLTTRRHYNEQFF
D gene: .
clone size: .
V gene: TRBV19
J gene: TRBJ2-1

CDR3 DNA: TGTGCCAGCAGCCATGGGCTACACAGGGAAGAGACCCAGTACTTC
CDR3 protein: CASSHGLHREETQYF
D gene: .
clone size: .
V gene: TRBV14
J gene: TRBJ2-5

CDR3 DNA: TGCGCCAGCAGCTTGGTGGGCACAGACTACGAGCAGTACTTC
CDR3 protein: CASSLVGTDYEQYF
D gene: .
clone size: .
V gene: TRBV5-1
J gene: TRBJ2-7

CDR3 DNA: TGTGCTAGTGGTTTGGAGGGACAGACCTGTCACTTC
CDR3 protein: CASGLEGQTCHF
D gene: TRBD1
clone size: .
V gene: TRBV12-5
J gene: TRBJ2-5

CDR3 DNA: TGTGCCAGCAGTTACTCTAGTACCCTGGACTATGGCTACACCTTC
CDR3 protein: CASSYSSTLDYGYTF
D gene: .
clone size: few
V gene: TRBV6-5
J gene: TRBJ1-2

CDR3 DNA: TGTGCCTGGAGTCCATCAGGGATACCACCCCTCCACTTT
CDR3 protein: CAWSPSGIPPLHF
D gene: .
clone size: .
V gene: TRBV30
J gene: TRBJ1-6

CDR3 DNA: TGTGCCAGCAGCTCCTACAGGGACATGAACACTGAAGCTTTCTTT
CDR3 protein: CASSSYRDMNTEAFF
D gene: .
clone size: .
V gene: TRBV3-1/TRBV3-2
J gene: TRBJ1-1

CDR3 DNA: TGCGCCAGCAGCCAAGTCACGGGGGGAAATGAGCAGTTCTTC
CDR3 protein: CASSQVTGGNEQFF
D gene: TRBD2
clone size: .
V gene: TRBV4-1
J gene: TRBJ2-1

CDR3 DNA: TGTGCCAGCAGCTTACCTTCCTATGAGCAGTTCTTC
CDR3 protein: CASSLPSYEQFF
D gene: .
clone size: .
V gene: TRBV7-9
J gene: TRBJ2-1

CDR3 DNA: TGTGCCCGACAGGGGAGGGGAAACACCATATATTTT
CDR3 protein: CARQGRGNTIYF
D gene: TRBD1
clone size: .
V gene: TRBV30
J gene: TRBJ1-3

CDR3 DNA: TGTGCCAGCGGCCCCGGGACACAATACACTGAAGCTTTCTTT
CDR3 protein: CASGPGTQYTEAFF
D gene: .
clone size: few
V gene: TRBV27
J gene: TRBJ1-1

CDR3 DNA: TGTGCCAGCTCACCCGGGACTAGTGCGCAGTATTTT
CDR3 protein: CASSPGTSAQYF
D gene: TRBD2
clone size: .
V gene: TRBV18
J gene: TRBJ2-3

CDR3 DNA: TGTGCCAGCGGACCGGGACAGGCTAATGAAAAACTGTTTTTT
CDR3 protein: CASGPGQANEKLFF
D gene: TRBD1
clone size: few
V gene: TRBV9
J gene: TRBJ1-4